These T cell receptor beta chains were read from a single sample in a study of blood T cell repertoires in COVID-19. Only in-frame clones appear in the TCRdb table, and some are missing; sequencing was by immunoSEQ multiplex PCR. The sample contains 350,000 to 400,000 clones, 86% of which appear only once. Sequenced: peripheral blood. These receptors were taken from an older woman with COVID-19, enrolled during active disease. CDR3s include the opening cysteine and the closing phenylalanine or tryptophan. Each record gives: J gene, D gene, V gene, clone size, CDR3 DNA, CDR3 protein. The D gene is left open where the match is weak. Only some rows state a clone size, as once, few, many or a class for expanded clones.

j_call: TRBJ1-5; d_call: .; v_call: TRBV27; clone_size: few; cdr3_nt: TGTGCCAGCAGTAGAGGGATGGGTCAGCCCCAGCATTTT; cdr3_aa: CASSRGMGQPQHF
j_call: TRBJ2-5; d_call: TRBD2; v_call: TRBV27; clone_size: .; cdr3_nt: TGTGCCAGCAGTTTACGGGGGGTGCAAGAGACCCAGTACTTC; cdr3_aa: CASSLRGVQETQYF
j_call: TRBJ2-7; d_call: .; v_call: TRBV12-3/TRBV12-4; clone_size: once; cdr3_nt: TGTGCCAGCAGTTCCGGTACCTACGAGCAGTACTTC; cdr3_aa: CASSSGTYEQYF
j_call: TRBJ2-7; d_call: TRBD1; v_call: TRBV6-5; clone_size: .; cdr3_nt: TGTGCCAGCAGTCCCCGGGACAGGGACGAGCAGTACTTC; cdr3_aa: CASSPRDRDEQYF
j_call: TRBJ1-5; d_call: TRBD1; v_call: TRBV3-1/TRBV3-2; clone_size: .; cdr3_nt: TGTGCCAGCTCGACAGGGGGAGATCAGCCCCAGCATTTT; cdr3_aa: CASSTGGDQPQHF
j_call: TRBJ2-2; d_call: TRBD2; v_call: TRBV11-3; clone_size: .; cdr3_nt: TGTGCCAGCAGCTCGGTAGCGGGGGAGTTCGGCGGGGAGCTGTTTTTT; cdr3_aa: CASSSVAGEFGGELFF
j_call: TRBJ1-4; d_call: .; v_call: TRBV5-1; clone_size: .; cdr3_nt: TGCGCCAGCAGCTTGGAGGCAGGTCAATTTGAGGGAAAACTGTTTTTT; cdr3_aa: CASSLEAGQFEGKLFF
j_call: TRBJ1-1; d_call: .; v_call: TRBV30; clone_size: .; cdr3_nt: TGTGCCTGGAGTCAGGGGCCGTCAGCTTTCTTT; cdr3_aa: CAWSQGPSAFF
j_call: TRBJ2-3; d_call: .; v_call: TRBV7-3; clone_size: .; cdr3_nt: TGTGCCAGCAGCTTACGGGCAGGGCGAACGCAGTATTTT; cdr3_aa: CASSLRAGRTQYF
j_call: TRBJ2-1; d_call: .; v_call: TRBV27; clone_size: .; cdr3_nt: TGTGCCAGCAGTCCAGGTAGGAATGAGCAGTTCTTC; cdr3_aa: CASSPGRNEQFF
j_call: TRBJ1-4; d_call: .; v_call: TRBV25-1; clone_size: .; cdr3_nt: TGTGCCAGCGCCCCGGGCGGGCCCTATAATGAAAAACTGTTTTTT; cdr3_aa: CASAPGGPYNEKLFF
j_call: TRBJ1-4; d_call: TRBD1; v_call: TRBV27; clone_size: .; cdr3_nt: TGTGCCAGCAGTTTTGGGACAGGGGATGAAAAACTGTTTTTT; cdr3_aa: CASSFGTGDEKLFF
j_call: TRBJ2-1; d_call: .; v_call: TRBV9; clone_size: few; cdr3_nt: TGTGCCAGCAGCGCACGTCGTGAGGGCCGGCCGTTCTTC; cdr3_aa: CASSARREGRPFF
j_call: TRBJ1-2; d_call: TRBD1; v_call: TRBV19; clone_size: .; cdr3_nt: TGTGCCAGTAGTGACCGGACAGGGGGCAACTATGGCTACACCTTC; cdr3_aa: CASSDRTGGNYGYTF
j_call: TRBJ1-1; d_call: TRBD1; v_call: TRBV5-1; clone_size: .; cdr3_nt: TGCGCCAGCAGTTCCGACCAGACAGGGGAAGCTTTCTTT; cdr3_aa: CASSSDQTGEAFF
j_call: TRBJ2-7; d_call: TRBD1; v_call: TRBV27; clone_size: once; cdr3_nt: TGTGCCAGCACCGGGACAGGGTACCACGAGCAGTACTTC; cdr3_aa: CASTGTGYHEQYF
j_call: TRBJ2-1; d_call: TRBD2; v_call: TRBV11-2; clone_size: .; cdr3_nt: TGTGCCAGCAGCTTCGGACTAGCGGGGGGTAAGTCCTACAATGAGCAGTTCTTC; cdr3_aa: CASSFGLAGGKSYNEQFF
j_call: TRBJ2-5; d_call: .; v_call: TRBV10-2; clone_size: .; cdr3_nt: TGCGCCAGCCTCATGGTGGAGGGAGAGACCCAGTACTTC; cdr3_aa: CASLMVEGETQYF
j_call: TRBJ2-1; d_call: .; v_call: TRBV11-3; clone_size: .; cdr3_nt: TGTGCCAGCAGCCTCTGGGTACCCGAGAGGACAGACTCCTACAATGAGCAGTTCTTC; cdr3_aa: CASSLWVPERTDSYNEQFF
j_call: TRBJ2-3; d_call: TRBD2; v_call: TRBV9; clone_size: once; cdr3_nt: TGTGCCAGCAGCGTAAGAGTTAGCGGGGTCACAGATACGCAGTATTTT; cdr3_aa: CASSVRVSGVTDTQYF